The 20 T cell receptor beta chains below were found in one sample sequenced in a study of shared clonotypes between healthy human individuals (dated by TCRdb to about 2020). The receptor library was made with the immunoSEQ multiplex PCR assay. TCRdb stores this immuneACCESS table with in-frame sequences only. Part of the clones is absent; in the studies checked, under half of the shortfall reflects unresolved V genes, and no reason is known for the rest. This sample comprises 950,000 to 1,100,000 clones, around 74% of them detected only once. The leading ten clones occupy approximately 1.5% of the sample. The sample was memory CD4+ T cells sorted from blood. Explained via the paper, the cell subset or site label denotes: CD45RA-negative fraction. The receptors derive from a man between 18 and 29 years old in good health.

This clone has only a few counts. The chain employs TRBV28 and TRBJ1-5; TRBD1 matches at 12 bases. J lost 6 bases, V lost 6 bases, and 9 bases had no gene match. There are 16 residues in the CDR3. Germline lookup yields CDR1 MDHEN and CDR2 SYDVKM. In DNA, the CDR3 is TGTGCCAGCAGCGACCCGGGACAGGGGGCGGGTCAGCCCCAGCATTTT. Translation gives CASSDPGQGAGQPQHF.

Points on this clone: This may arise from a read error, as a much more abundant clone is one base away. The sample has other DNA sequences that encode this CDR3 too. V and J are TRBV18 and TRBJ1-1, with 7 bases identical to TRBD1. V shed 6 bases, J shed 0 bases, and the junction held 1 base outside the gene matches. Germline assignment: CDR1 KGHSH and CDR2 LQKENI. The CDR3 extends over 13 amino acids. CDR3 residues: CASSGTVNTEAFF. CDR3 nucleotide sequence: TGTGCCAGCTCCGGGACAGTGAACACTGAAGCTTTCTTT.

This clone was picked up a small number of times. Within the sample, other DNA sequences also encode this same CDR3. The chain is built from TRBV4-3 and TRBJ2-1; D ambiguous. Trimming took 0 bases from V and 10 from J, leaving 13 bases between them. Germline CDR1 reads LGHNA; CDR2 reads YSLEER. The length of the CDR3 is 14 residues. CDR3: CASSQDPSSYEQFF. CDR3 nucleotide sequence: TGCGCCAGCAGCCAAGATCCGTCGAGCTACGAGCAGTTCTTC.

J is TRBJ1-1 and V is TRBV7-9; D gene ambiguous. Trimming took 5 bases from V and 1 from J, leaving 14 bases between them. This CDR3 contains 15 residues. CDR1 is SEHNR and CDR2 is FQNEAQ in the germline V gene (reference sequence). CDR3 amino acids: CASSPFGAENTEAFF. In DNA form, the CDR3 reads TGTGCCAGCAGCCCATTCGGCGCGGAGAACACTGAAGCTTTCTTT.

This chain connects TRBV11-2 to TRBJ1-1, with no clear D. The V and J ends lost 0 bases and 6 bases respectively, with 8 bases between them. CDR1 is SGHAT and CDR2 is FQNNGV in the germline V gene. This CDR3 is built from 13 residues. In DNA, the CDR3 is TGTGCCAGCAGCTTAGAGGGGATGGCTGAAGCTTTCTTT. This translates into CASSLEGMAEAFF.

The chain employs TRBV4-1 and TRBJ2-5; no clear D gene. Looked up from germline, CDR1 is MGHRA and CDR2 is YSYEKL. V lost 0 bases, J lost 5 bases, and 16 bases lay in between. CDR3 length: 16 residues. CDR3 region: CASSQDASGLSETQYF. CDR3 nucleotides: TGCGCCAGCAGCCAAGACGCATCCGGGTTGAGTGAGACCCAGTACTTC.

This sequence joins TRBV5-4 and TRBJ2-7; D is ambiguous. The ends were cut back, 0 bases at V and 4 bases at J, with 11 bases in the middle. Germline CDR1 reads SGHNT; CDR2 reads YYREEE (reference sequence). The CDR3 totals 14 residues. The CDR3 reads CASSLGAKDYEQYF. DNA of the CDR3: TGTGCCAGCAGCTTGGGGGCTAAAGATTACGAGCAGTACTTC.

J is TRBJ1-4 and V is TRBV19, with D perhaps TRBD1 (5 bases). The CDR3 spans 14 residues. The V end was cut by 5 bases, the J end by 5 bases, with 12 bases between. Germline CDR1 LNHDA, CDR2 SQIVND (reference sequence). CDR3 sequence: CASSGRDGNEKLFF. As DNA, the CDR3 is TGTGCCAGTAGTGGCCGGGACGGAAATGAAAAACTGTTTTTT.

This chain uses TRBV29-1 with TRBJ1-1; no clear D. CDR1 and CDR2 (germline): SQVTM, ANQGSEA. CDR3 size: 14 residues. Trimming cost V 4 bases and J 0 bases, with 12 bases left between them. The CDR3, as DNA: TGCAGCGTTGGCCGCGGCAGTCTGAACACTGAAGCTTTCTTT. Residues: CSVGRGSLNTEAFF.

The V gene is TRBV5-1, the J gene TRBJ1-4; a weak D match, TRBD1 (5 bases). Trimming stripped 0 bases from V and 4 bases from J, with 13 bases between. Germline CDR1 reads SGHRS; CDR2 reads YFSETQ. The CDR3 loop spans 16 amino acids. The CDR3 DNA sequence: TGCGCCAGCAGCTTGGAGGGGCAGACCCTTAATGAAAAACTGTTTTTT. Translated: CASSLEGQTLNEKLFF.

CDR3 in DNA: TGTGCCAGCAGCTTAGGAGCGGCAGTCTACGAGCAGTACTTC. Protein sequence: CASSLGAAVYEQYF. The chain carries TRBV7-9 and TRBJ2-7, with D possibly matching TRBD2 (5 bases). Trimming stripped 1 base from V and 3 bases from J, with 10 bases between. Per germline, CDR1 SEHNR and CDR2 FQNEAQ (reference sequence). The CDR3 has 14 residues.

This clone was seen just once. The V call is TRBV7-3, the J call TRBJ2-5, with 9 bases identical to TRBD2. Germline lookup yields CDR1 SGHTA and CDR2 FQGTGA. This CDR3 is 13 amino acids long. Germline trimming cut 5 bases from V and 8 bases from J; bases unmatched to any gene: 6. The chain's CDR3 is CASSPTSGSTQYF. For the CDR3, the DNA is TGTGCCAGCAGCCCCACTAGCGGGTCCACCCAGTACTTC.

The chain employs TRBV28 and TRBJ2-3; TRBD2 aligns across 10 bases. The V and J ends lost 5 bases and 3 bases, in that order; junction bases with no gene match: 2. The CDR3 length is 14 residues. Germline V gives CDR1 MDHEN, CDR2 SYDVKM. CDR3 residues: CASSRLAGTDTQYF. CDR3 coding DNA: TGTGCCAGCAGTCGACTAGCGGGTACAGATACGCAGTATTTT.

The chain joins TRBV7-3 to TRBJ1-2; TRBD1 agrees at 10 bases. V trimming: 6 bases; J trimming: 8 bases; junction bases outside the gene matches: 6. Germline lookup yields CDR1 SGHTA and CDR2 FQGTGA. The CDR3 spans 13 residues. In nucleotides, the CDR3 is TGTGCCAGCAGTGCGGGACAGGGGTACGGCTACACCTTC. Its protein product is CASSAGQGYGYTF.

A remark on this clone: A far larger clone is a single base away, which makes a read error likely. This CDR3 is also generated by other DNA sequences in the sample. This chain joins TRBV5-4 and TRBJ2-7, with unresolved D. With 2 bases removed from V and 3 bases from J, the gap between germline ends came to 3 bases. This CDR3 has 11 amino acids. The germline V gene encodes CDR1 SGHNT and CDR2 YYREEE (reference sequence). CDR3 region: CASSFGYEQYF. In DNA, the CDR3 is TGTGCCAGCAGCTTTGGCTACGAGCAGTACTTC.

The chain recombines TRBV29-1 with TRBJ2-3; 9 bases fit TRBD2. The V gene's germline CDR1 is SQVTM and CDR2 ANQGSEA. The CDR3 is made up of 15 amino acids. V dropped 4 bases and J dropped 2; count of bases not matched to a gene: 7. The CDR3: CSVAGSSGATDTQYF. CDR3 DNA: TGCAGCGTTGCTGGGTCTAGCGGGGCCACAGATACGCAGTATTTT.

The V call is TRBV28, the J call TRBJ2-7; 7 bases match TRBD2. Trimming took 4 bases from V and 7 from J; bases not matched to a gene: 22. This CDR3 comprises 18 residues. The germline V gene has CDR1 MDHEN and CDR2 SYDVKM. The CDR3: CASSSRGGGGPILTEQYF. CDR3 in DNA: TGTGCCAGCAGTTCTCGTGGGGGGGGAGGCCCAATCTTAACTGAGCAGTACTTC.

This rearrangement joins TRBV7-2 to TRBJ1-1; weak D call: TRBD1 (6 bases). CDR1 is SGHTA, CDR2 FQGNSA, per germline. Trimming stripped 10 bases from V and 0 bases from J, with 12 bases between. The CDR3 covers 13 residues. Written as DNA, the CDR3 is TGTGCCAATTCGGACAGCTTGAACACTGAAGCTTTCTTT. It translates to CANSDSLNTEAFF.

This chain links TRBV4-3 with TRBJ1-5; no reliable D call. The germline CDR1 and CDR2 sequences are LGHNA and YSLEER. V lost 0 bases, J lost 3 bases, and 9 bases lay in between. The length of the CDR3 is 15 residues. The CDR3 protein is CASSQEGRANQPQHF. DNA of the CDR3: TGCGCCAGCAGCCAAGAAGGGCGGGCCAATCAGCCCCAGCATTTT.

CDR3 coding DNA: TGTGCCAGCAGCTTAGCGCTAGCAGGCGGGAACTACGAGCAGTACTTC. This sequence encodes CASSLALAGGNYEQYF. This rearrangement joins TRBV7-2 to TRBJ2-7, with a tentative D call TRBD2 (6 bases). Germline V gene lookup returns CDR1 SGHTA and CDR2 FQGNSA. This CDR3 region has 16 residues. V lost 0 bases and J lost 3, with 15 bases in between.